These 19 T cell receptor beta chains share one sample of origin, sequenced in a study of blood T cells in healthy people across ages. Combining a sample-barcoded 5' primer with a J-beta primer mix, a second PCR ran for roughly 6 to 11 cycles. In TCRdb, the 5' RACE reads were re-called with MiXCR into one record per CDR3 protein. The profile shows about 1.4 million distinct CDR3 sequences, around 59% of them singletons. Sequenced material: blood. The receptors originated from a man aged 18-30 years in good health.

This clonotype appeared a few times. The rearrangement uses TRBV6-5 and TRBJ1-2; possibly TRBD1 for D (6 bases). The V end lost 2 bases, the J end lost 6 bases, and 10 bases lay between the germline ends. CDR3 length: 13 residues. Germline CDR1 and CDR2: MNHEY and SVGAGI. The CDR3 is CASSYRAGDGYTF. The CDR3 region has the DNA TGTGCCAGCAGTTACCGGGCAGGGGATGGCTACACCTTC.

The chain joins TRBV4-3 to TRBJ2-2; D might be TRBD2 (5 bases). Germline CDR1 reads LGHNA; CDR2 reads YSLEER. V lost 2 bases, J lost 5 bases, and 12 bases lay in between. This CDR3 comprises 15 residues. Written as DNA, the CDR3 is TGCGCCAGCAGCCAATTGACGGGAAGGACCGGGGAGCTGTTTTTT. This codes for CASSQLTGRTGELFF.

In nucleotides, the CDR3 is TGCAGTGCTCTGACTAGCGGGGGGCCGGAGACCCAGTACTTC. Its protein is CSALTSGGPETQYF. This sequence joins TRBV20-1 and TRBJ2-5; 13 bases map to TRBD2. CDR3 length: 14 amino acids. The germline V gene has CDR1 DFQATT and CDR2 SNEGSKA (reference sequence). V shed 5 bases, J shed 5 bases, and the junction held 5 bases outside the gene matches.

This clonotype was seen a handful of times. The V and J genes are TRBV7-9 and TRBJ2-5, with D perhaps matching TRBD2 (5 bases). CDR1 and CDR2 (germline): SEHNR, FQNEAQ (reference sequence). The CDR3 is 13 residues long. The V and J ends lost 1 base and 11 bases respectively, with 14 bases between them. The CDR3, as DNA: TGTGCCAGCAGCTTAGTTGGTAGCGATGAGCAGTACTTC. It translates to CASSLVGSDEQYF.

This clonotype was seen only a few times. This chain connects TRBV25-1 to TRBJ1-2; 9 bases map to TRBD1. In germline, CDR1 is MGHDK, CDR2 SYGVNS. This CDR3 is 13 amino acids long. The V segment lost 8 bases and the J segment 3 bases; nucleotides outside the gene matches: 4. In DNA, the CDR3 is TGTGCCAGCCGGCGGGACAGGGACTATGGCTACACCTTC. This sequence encodes CASRRDRDYGYTF.

The chain employs TRBV10-3 and TRBJ2-2, with 10 bases identical to TRBD1. Germline V gives CDR1 ENHRY, CDR2 SYGVKD. The trim removed 3 bases at V and 6 bases at J, leaving 7 bases unmatched. CDR3 length equals 16 residues. The CDR3 nucleotides are TGTGCCATCAGTGAAGCCGGGACAGGGGTTTCCGGGGAGCTGTTTTTT. This translates into CAISEAGTGVSGELFF.

The rearrangement joins TRBV7-9 to TRBJ1-2; D remains ambiguous. V was cut by 10 bases and J by 4 bases, with 10 bases left in between. CDR1 is SEHNR and CDR2 is FQNEAQ in the germline V gene (reference sequence). This CDR3 is 11 amino acids long. CDR3 residues: CATGDTYGYTF. CDR3 bases: TGTGCCACCGGGGATACCTATGGCTACACCTTC.

This clonotype was seen a handful of times. The genes are TRBV7-9 and TRBJ2-4, with no clear D. The last part of the DNA fits TRBJ2-5 better; the J call may be wrong. This CDR3 region has 14 residues. Germline values: CDR1 SEHNR, CDR2 FQNEAQ (reference sequence). CDR3 nucleotides: TGTGCCAGCAGCTTACAGATTTTCCAAGAGACCCAGTACTTC. This encodes CASSLQIFQETQYF.

This clonotype was observed a handful of times. The chain joins TRBV7-9 to TRBJ2-3, with D uncertain. V was trimmed by 7 bases and J by 5 bases, leaving 19 bases between them. The CDR3 covers 15 residues. Germline CDR1 reads SEHNR; CDR2 reads FQNEAQ (reference sequence). The CDR3 DNA sequence: TGTGCCAGCACCTATATCGGACGATTGGGAGATACGCAGTATTTT. This translates into CASTYIGRLGDTQYF.

This clonotype occurred a few times. The rearrangement uses TRBV27 and TRBJ2-7; no reliable D call. The germline V gene encodes CDR1 MNHEY and CDR2 SMNVEV (reference sequence). The CDR3 sequence is 16 residues long. Between the trimmed V and J ends, which lost 2 bases and 1 base, there was a span of 15 bases. CDR3 coding DNA: TGTGCCAGCAGTTTACGAGCGCAGCCCCAGTCCTACGAGCAGTACTTC. It encodes CASSLRAQPQSYEQYF.

This chain uses TRBV7-8 with TRBJ2-5; D remains ambiguous. The J call may be faulty, since TRBJ2-7 better matches the DNA end. Looked up from germline, CDR1 is SGHVS and CDR2 is FQNEAQ. The CDR3 totals 12 residues. The CDR3 sequence: CASSSSSNEQYF. As DNA, the CDR3 is TGTGCCAGCAGCTCCTCATCCAACGAGCAGTACTTC.

The rearrangement links TRBV3-1 to TRBJ2-5; perhaps TRBD2 as D (5 bases). The CDR3 has 15 amino acids. V was pared by 0 bases and J by 5 bases, with 13 bases between. Germline lookup yields CDR1 LGHDT and CDR2 YNNKEL (reference sequence). CDR3 nucleotides: TGTGCCAGCAGCCAAGATGTCGTCCGGAGGGAGACCCAGTACTTC. Protein: CASSQDVVRRETQYF.

This chain joins TRBV20-1 and TRBJ2-7; TRBD1 is a possible D gene (6 bases). The germline CDR1 and CDR2 sequences are DFQATT and SNEGSKA (reference sequence). V was pared by 7 bases and J by 2 bases, with 18 bases between. The CDR3 covers 14 residues. CDR3 DNA sequence: TGCAGTGTTAACAGGGACGGCATCCCCTACGAGCAGTACTTC. This gives the protein CSVNRDGIPYEQYF.

This rearrangement joins TRBV4-3 to TRBJ2-7; 8 nucleotides agree with TRBD1. This CDR3 has 15 amino acids. CDR1 LGHNA and CDR2 YSLEER come from the germline V gene. Trimming at V came to 0 bases and at J to 4 bases, leaving 5 bases not matched to a gene. The CDR3 DNA reads as TGCGCCAGCAGCCAAGATCGTCACAGGGGGTACGAGCAGTACTTC. This codes for CASSQDRHRGYEQYF.

The table lists this clonotype with a few counts. This sequence joins TRBV5-1 and TRBJ2-7, with TRBD2 identical over 13 bases. CDR1 is SGHRS, CDR2 YFSETQ, per germline. The trim removed 5 bases at V and 5 bases at J, leaving 13 bases unmatched. The CDR3 extends over 17 amino acids. CDR3 residues: CASSYGSGTSGTNEQYF. DNA for the CDR3: TGCGCCAGCAGTTACGGATCCGGGACTAGCGGGACCAACGAGCAGTACTTC.

This clonotype occurred a few times. V gene TRBV28 combines with J gene TRBJ1-4; D is ambiguous. CDR1 and CDR2 from the germline V gene are MDHEN and SYDVKM. The CDR3 loop spans 14 amino acids. Trimming removed 6 bases at V and 8 bases at J, with 16 bases between. CDR3 region: CASRPPWAVEKLFF. CDR3 nucleotide sequence: TGTGCCAGCAGGCCCCCCTGGGCCGTCGAAAAACTGTTTTTT. The entire variable domain, with the rest obtained from reference TRBV28 and TRBJ1-4, is as follows: DVKVTQSSRYLVKRTGEKVFLECVQDMDHENMFWYRQDPGLGLRLIYFSYDVKMKEKGDIPEGYSVSREKKERFSLILESASTNQTSMYLCASRPPWAVEKLFFGSGTQLSVL.

The V gene is TRBV7-9, the J gene TRBJ1-4; no clear D gene. CDR1 SEHNR and CDR2 FQNEAQ come from the germline V gene (reference sequence). The CDR3 has 16 amino acids. Trimming removed 5 bases at V and 5 bases at J, with 18 bases between. The CDR3 DNA sequence: TGTGCCAGCAGCGCCCGATTCAGCCCCGGGAATGAAAAACTGTTTTTT. This sequence encodes CASSARFSPGNEKLFF.

This clonotype is a singleton in its sample. The chain carries TRBV6-6 and TRBJ2-5; D call uncertain. This CDR3 is 13 amino acids long. The V gene's germline CDR1 is MNHNY and CDR2 SVGAGI (reference sequence). V was pared by 8 bases and J by 5 bases, with 15 bases between. The CDR3 region is CASASPESETQYF. CDR3 sequence (DNA): TGTGCCAGCGCTTCGCCCGAGAGTGAGACCCAGTACTTC.

The J gene is TRBJ2-5, the V gene TRBV20-1; tentative D call: TRBD2 (6 bases). The V end was cut by 0 bases, the J end by 0 bases, with 14 bases between. Germline loops: CDR1 DFQATT, CDR2 SNEGSKA (reference sequence). The CDR3 runs 16 residues. The CDR3 nucleotides read TGCAGTGCTAGAGATCTCGGCGGGAACCACCAAGAGACCCAGTACTTC. Translation gives CSARDLGGNHQETQYF.